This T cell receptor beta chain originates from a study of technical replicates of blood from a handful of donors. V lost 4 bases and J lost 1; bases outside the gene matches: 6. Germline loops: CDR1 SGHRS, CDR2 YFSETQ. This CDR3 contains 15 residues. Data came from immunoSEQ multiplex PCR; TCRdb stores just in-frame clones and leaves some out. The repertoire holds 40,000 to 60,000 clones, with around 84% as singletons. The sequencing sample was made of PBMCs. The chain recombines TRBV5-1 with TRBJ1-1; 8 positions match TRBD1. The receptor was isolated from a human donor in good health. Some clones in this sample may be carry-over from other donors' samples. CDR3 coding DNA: TGCGCCAGCAGCCGCGGACAGGGAGGGAACACTGAAGCTTTCTTT. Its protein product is CASSRGQGGNTEAFF.